The rows below give T cell receptor beta chains drawn from one sample of a study of blood T cell repertoires in COVID-19. Clones were read by immunoSEQ multiplex PCR, and TCRdb kept only the in-frame ones, dropping some. Here the sample spans 120,000 or so clones, roughly 80% being singletons. The specimen was peripheral blood. These receptors were obtained from a man between 65 and 85 years old with acute or convalescent COVID-19. Each CDR3 is given with its conserved first and last residue. A D gene is named only where the DNA matches it firmly. Rows give clone size only sometimes, using once, few, many, or a class for an expanded clone.

>TRBV4-1|NA|few|TRBJ2-7
TGCGCCAGCAGCCAAGATTCTCTTGGGCAGCCTCAGTACTTC
CASSQDSLGQPQYF
>TRBV3-1/TRBV3-2|TRBD2|NA|TRBJ2-3
TGTGCCAGCAGCCTCACGGGACTAGCGGGGGGCACAGATACGCAGTATTTT
CASSLTGLAGGTDTQYF
>TRBV2|NA|NA|TRBJ1-1
TGTGCCACCAACAGGGAACGAAACACTGAAGCTTTCTTT
CATNRERNTEAFF
>TRBV20-1|NA|NA|TRBJ1-1
TGCAGTGCTAGCGGGAACACTGAAGCTTTCTTT
CSASGNTEAFF
>TRBV5-1|NA|NA|TRBJ2-2
TGCGCCAGCAGATATTCTAACACCGGGGAGCTGTTTTTT
CASRYSNTGELFF
>TRBV3-1/TRBV3-2|TRBD2|many|TRBJ2-7
TGTGCCAGCGGAACTAGCGGGGGCTCCTACGAGCAGTACTTC
CASGTSGGSYEQYF
>TRBV4-2|NA|NA|TRBJ2-3
TGTGCCAGCAGCCAAGACGCGGTACCCACAGATACGCAGTATTTT
CASSQDAVPTDTQYF
>TRBV12-5|NA|NA|TRBJ2-2
TGTGCTAGTGGTTTCAGGGTCACCGGGGAGCTGTTTTTT
CASGFRVTGELFF
>TRBV12-1|NA|NA|TRBJ2-7
TGTGCCAGCAGCTCCCCGGGACAGGGGGGCCCCAATCCCTACGAGCAGTACTTC
CASSSPGQGGPNPYEQYF
>TRBV30|NA|once|TRBJ1-6
TGTGCCTGGGCCGCTATCGGTAATTCACCCCTCCACTTT
CAWAAIGNSPLHF
>TRBV5-1|NA|NA|TRBJ2-7
TGCGCCAGCAGCTTGGCCGGGACACGAACCTACGAGCAGTACTTC
CASSLAGTRTYEQYF
>TRBV24-1|TRBD1|NA|TRBJ1-5
TGTGCCACCAGTGGGGACCGGGACAGTCTTTATAGCAATCAGCCCCAGCATTTT
CATSGDRDSLYSNQPQHF
>TRBV5-4|TRBD1|NA|TRBJ1-1
TGTGCCAGCAGCAAGACAGGGGGCCCGGCGAACACTGAAGCTTTCTTT
CASSKTGGPANTEAFF
>TRBV6-6|NA|NA|TRBJ1-3
TGTGCCAGCAGTTCCAGGGTCTCTGGAAACACCATATATTTT
CASSSRVSGNTIYF
>TRBV6-2/TRBV6-3|TRBD1|NA|TRBJ1-5
TGTGCCAGCAGCCCTTACACAGGGGACTTCGGCAATCAGCCCCAGCATTTT
CASSPYTGDFGNQPQHF
>TRBV21-1|NA|NA|TRBJ2-5
TGTGCCAGCAGCATCCCACAGGGGACGAGGTCCGGGGAGACCCAGTACTTC
CASSIPQGTRSGETQYF
>TRBV10-3|TRBD2|NA|TRBJ2-1
TGTGCCATCAGTGAGTTGGGCGGGGGAACCGATGAGCAGTTCTTC
CAISELGGGTDEQFF
>TRBV6-5|NA|NA|TRBJ1-6
TGTGCCAGCAGCCCCCCGGGAACCATCAGCTCACCCCTCCACTTT
CASSPPGTISSPLHF
>TRBV5-1|TRBD1|NA|TRBJ1-6
TGCGCCAGCAGCGAAGGACAGGGATATAATTCACCCCTCCACTTT
CASSEGQGYNSPLHF
>TRBV3-1/TRBV3-2|TRBD1|NA|TRBJ2-4
TGTGCCAGCAGCCCTACAGGGGTAGCCAAAAACATTCAGTACTTC
CASSPTGVAKNIQYF
>TRBV9|NA|NA|TRBJ2-3
TGTGCCAGCAGCGTAGGCCAGAACCTTCTGGATACGCAGTATTTT
CASSVGQNLLDTQYF
>TRBV6-1|NA|NA|TRBJ1-2
TGTGCCAGCAGTGAGAGGGGAGGGCCCTATGGCTACACCTTC
CASSERGGPYGYTF